This entry features one T cell receptor (beta chain) sequence. This sample stems from a study of blood T cell repertoires in COVID-19. Study background: Some COVID-19 samples were acute and others convalescent; all came from the United States, Italy and Spain.

TCRdb's copy holds only in-frame clones and misses some; the assay was immunoSEQ multiplex PCR. The table has under 350,000 clones, 83% seen once. Material for sequencing was peripheral blood. The sequence came from a woman aged 45-60 years who had recovered from COVID-19.

Here the CDR3 reads CASSPQGGTVGYTF. The CDR3 bases are TGTGCCAGCAGCCCCCAGGGGGGAACGGTTGGCTACACCTTC. The chain carries TRBV5-8 and TRBJ1-2; 7 bases map to TRBD1. J was trimmed by 7 bases and V by 4 bases; bases with no gene match: 10. From germline, CDR1 is SGHTS and CDR2 YDEGEE. The CDR3 is 14 amino acids.